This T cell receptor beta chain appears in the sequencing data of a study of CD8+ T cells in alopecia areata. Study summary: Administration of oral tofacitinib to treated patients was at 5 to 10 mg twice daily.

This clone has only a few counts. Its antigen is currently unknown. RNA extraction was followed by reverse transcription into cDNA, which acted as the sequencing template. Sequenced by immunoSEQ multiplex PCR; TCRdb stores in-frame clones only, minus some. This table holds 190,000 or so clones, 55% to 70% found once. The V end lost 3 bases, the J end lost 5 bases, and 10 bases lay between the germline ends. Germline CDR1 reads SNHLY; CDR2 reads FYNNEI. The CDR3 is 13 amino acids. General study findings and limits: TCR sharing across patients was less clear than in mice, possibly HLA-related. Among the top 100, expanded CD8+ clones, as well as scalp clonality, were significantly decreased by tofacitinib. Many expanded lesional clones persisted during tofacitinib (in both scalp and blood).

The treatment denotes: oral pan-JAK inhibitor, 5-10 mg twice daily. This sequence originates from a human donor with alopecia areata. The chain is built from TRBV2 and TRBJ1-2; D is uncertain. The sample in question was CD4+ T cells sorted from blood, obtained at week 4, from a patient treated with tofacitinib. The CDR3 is CASSERRGYGYTF. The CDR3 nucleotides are TGTGCCAGCAGTGAGAGACGGGGATATGGCTACACCTTC.